This is a list of T cell receptor beta chains from one sample in a study of blood T cell repertoires in COVID-19. Generated by immunoSEQ multiplex PCR, the TCRdb table keeps only in-frame clones and is missing some. There are a few hundred thousand clones in the sample; approximately 91% occur only once, and about 9.5% lies in the top ten. Material: PBMCs or T cells enriched from blood (not recorded which). Receptor source: a woman aged 40-49 years who had recovered from COVID-19. The CDR3 runs from the conserved cysteine through the conserved F or W. A D gene is named only where the DNA matches it firmly. Only part of the rows carry a size: once, few, many, or a class if the clone is expanded.

V: TRBV6-5; size: .; D: TRBD2; J: TRBJ2-1; DNA: TGTGCCAGCGGACGAAGCGGGGATCTATTCAATGAGCAGTTCTTC; CDR3: CASGRSGDLFNEQFF
V: TRBV29-1; size: .; D: TRBD1; J: TRBJ1-5; DNA: TGCAGCGCAATGACAGGGGGCGGACAGCCCCAGCATTTT; CDR3: CSAMTGGGQPQHF
V: TRBV2; size: .; D: TRBD1; J: TRBJ2-7; DNA: TGTGCCAGCAGTGAGGGACAGTTCCGATACGAGCAGTACTTC; CDR3: CASSEGQFRYEQYF
V: TRBV30; size: .; D: TRBD2; J: TRBJ2-7; DNA: TGTGCCTGGAGTGAGGGGCTAGCGGGAGAACGGGAGCAGTACTTC; CDR3: CAWSEGLAGEREQYF
V: TRBV19; size: .; D: .; J: TRBJ1-1; DNA: TGTGCCAGTAGTATAGATCTGGGCAGGGTTGACACTGAAGCTTTCTTT; CDR3: CASSIDLGRVDTEAFF
V: TRBV6-5; size: .; D: TRBD2; J: TRBJ2-7; DNA: TGTGCCAGCAGAGCTAGCGGGAGTAACTACGAGCAGTACTTC; CDR3: CASRASGSNYEQYF
V: TRBV7-2; size: few; D: TRBD2; J: TRBJ2-7; DNA: TGTGCCAGCAGCTTCCTAGCGGGACCCTACGAGCAGTACTTC; CDR3: CASSFLAGPYEQYF
V: TRBV5-1; size: .; D: .; J: TRBJ1-2; DNA: TGCGCCAGCAGCCCCGACAGGCAGGGGAATGGCTACACCTTC; CDR3: CASSPDRQGNGYTF
V: TRBV2; size: .; D: TRBD1; J: TRBJ1-4; DNA: TGTGCCAGCAGTAACAGGGGGCGGAATAATGAAAAACTGTTTTTT; CDR3: CASSNRGRNNEKLFF
V: TRBV4-1; size: .; D: .; J: TRBJ2-5; DNA: TGCGCCAGCAGCCAAGAATTCCGGACTACGGAGACCCAGTACTTC; CDR3: CASSQEFRTTETQYF
V: TRBV6-5; size: .; D: TRBD1; J: TRBJ2-5; DNA: TGTGCCAGCAGGACGGGGACAGCCCAAGAGACCCAGTACTTC; CDR3: CASRTGTAQETQYF
V: TRBV28; size: .; D: TRBD1; J: TRBJ1-3; DNA: TGTGCCAGCAGTCCTCGACAGGGAGGTTTCGACACCATATATTTT; CDR3: CASSPRQGGFDTIYF
V: TRBV10-3; size: few; D: .; J: TRBJ1-1; DNA: TGTGCCATCAGTGAGCCTTCTATGAACACTGAAGCTTTCTTT; CDR3: CAISEPSMNTEAFF
V: TRBV11-3; size: .; D: TRBD2; J: TRBJ2-1; DNA: TGTGCCAGCAGCTTAGCTGGCGGGGGGGCCGAAAGATCTGAGCAGTTCTTC; CDR3: CASSLAGGGAERSEQFF
V: TRBV5-4; size: .; D: TRBD1; J: TRBJ2-3; DNA: TGTGCCAGCAGCGCACGTAGGCAGGGGGAAGGAGATACGCAGTATTTT; CDR3: CASSARRQGEGDTQYF
V: TRBV7-9; size: .; D: .; J: TRBJ1-1; DNA: TGTGCCAGCAGCCGGTCCGACACTGAAGCTTTCTTT; CDR3: CASSRSDTEAFF
V: TRBV2; size: few; D: .; J: TRBJ1-6; DNA: TGTGCCAGCAGTGACGACAGCCCCTCCTATAATTCACCCCTCCACTTT; CDR3: CASSDDSPSYNSPLHF
V: TRBV2; size: .; D: .; J: TRBJ2-7; DNA: TGTGCCAGCAGTGAAGCGGGGGCCCCCCCGGGCTACGAGCAGTACTTC; CDR3: CASSEAGAPPGYEQYF
V: TRBV4-2; size: few; D: .; J: TRBJ2-4; DNA: TGTGCCAGCAGCCAAGCTGGGCCCAGTCAGAACATTCAGTACTTC; CDR3: CASSQAGPSQNIQYF
V: TRBV11-3; size: .; D: .; J: TRBJ2-7; DNA: TGTGCCAGCAGCTCCGGGATGAGAGAAGCCTACGAGCAGTACTTC; CDR3: CASSSGMREAYEQYF
V: TRBV6-5; size: .; D: TRBD1; J: TRBJ1-1; DNA: TGTGCCAGCAGTTACGCGACAGGGGCCACTGAAGCTTTCTTT; CDR3: CASSYATGATEAFF
V: TRBV10-3; size: .; D: .; J: TRBJ1-2; DNA: TGTGCCATCAGTGAGTTTAAGGGAGAGGGCTATGGCTACACCTTC; CDR3: CAISEFKGEGYGYTF
V: TRBV7-6; size: .; D: TRBD2; J: TRBJ2-7; DNA: TGTGCCAGCAGCTCTCGGACTAGCGGGAGGCCCGAGCAGTACTTC; CDR3: CASSSRTSGRPEQYF
V: TRBV2; size: .; D: TRBD1; J: TRBJ2-7; DNA: TGTGCCAGCAATTCCGGGACAGGTAACTCCTACGAGCAGTACTTC; CDR3: CASNSGTGNSYEQYF
V: TRBV11-2; size: .; D: .; J: TRBJ1-5; DNA: TGTGCCAGCAGCCCGGACAGTAATCAGCCCCAGCATTTT; CDR3: CASSPDSNQPQHF
V: TRBV3-1/TRBV3-2; size: .; D: TRBD1; J: TRBJ2-4; DNA: TGTGCCAGCAGCCAAGAAGGGACAGGGGTCAGCATTCAGTACTTC; CDR3: CASSQEGTGVSIQYF
V: TRBV7-8; size: .; D: TRBD2; J: TRBJ2-1; DNA: TGTGCCAGCAGCTTAGAGCGGGGGGGCCGCAATGAGCAGTTCTTC; CDR3: CASSLERGGRNEQFF
V: TRBV6-2/TRBV6-3; size: .; D: .; J: TRBJ2-7; DNA: TGTGCCAGCAGCCCCAGACAAACCTACGAGCAGTACTTC; CDR3: CASSPRQTYEQYF
V: TRBV7-8; size: .; D: .; J: TRBJ1-4; DNA: TGTGCCAGCAGCTTTCGCGACAATCCACCCTTTAATGAAAAACTGTTTTTT; CDR3: CASSFRDNPPFNEKLFF
V: TRBV11-2; size: few; D: TRBD2; J: TRBJ2-1; DNA: TGTGCCAGCAGCTTAGAGGCTAGCGGGAGGCCAAATATGGACGGTGAGCAGTTCTTC; CDR3: CASSLEASGRPNMDGEQFF
V: TRBV28; size: .; D: .; J: TRBJ2-7; DNA: TGTGCCAGCAGTTTGGGGGGGGCCCCCTACGAGCAGTACTTC; CDR3: CASSLGGAPYEQYF
V: TRBV9; size: .; D: .; J: TRBJ1-1; DNA: TGTGCCAGCAGCGTAGACAGCAACACTGAAGCTTTCTTT; CDR3: CASSVDSNTEAFF
V: TRBV23-1; size: .; D: .; J: TRBJ1-6; DNA: TGCGCCAGCAGTCAATTCAAATTTCGAAAAGGGGAATATAATTCACCCCTCCACTTT; CDR3: CASSQFKFRKGEYNSPLHF
V: TRBV18; size: .; D: TRBD1; J: TRBJ2-4; DNA: TGTGCCACGACCGAAGACAGGGGTCCCAACATTCAGTACTTC; CDR3: CATTEDRGPNIQYF
V: TRBV12-3/TRBV12-4; size: .; D: .; J: TRBJ2-5; DNA: TGTGCCAGCAGCCCAGGCCAAGAGACCCAGTACTTC; CDR3: CASSPGQETQYF
V: TRBV7-9; size: few; D: .; J: TRBJ1-2; DNA: TGTGCCAGCAGCTTAATGCCTGGACAGATTCTTAACTATGGCTACACCTTC; CDR3: CASSLMPGQILNYGYTF
V: TRBV25-1; size: .; D: .; J: TRBJ2-2; DNA: TGTGCCAGCAGTGACCTGGACAGGAACACCGGGGAGCTGTTTTTT; CDR3: CASSDLDRNTGELFF
V: TRBV7-9; size: once; D: TRBD2; J: TRBJ2-5; DNA: TGTGCCAGCAGCTTAACCCTCCCCTTACTAGCGGGGAAAGAGACCCAGTACTTC; CDR3: CASSLTLPLLAGKETQYF
V: TRBV27; size: .; D: TRBD1; J: TRBJ1-1; DNA: TGTGCCAGCAGCCACCCCACAGGGGGCGCGGGAAACACTGAAGCTTTCTTT; CDR3: CASSHPTGGAGNTEAFF
V: TRBV12-5; size: .; D: TRBD2; J: TRBJ2-5; DNA: TGTGCTAGTGGACCCAAGGGACTAGTCGGCGAGACCCAGTACTTC; CDR3: CASGPKGLVGETQYF
V: TRBV6-5; size: .; D: .; J: TRBJ1-1; DNA: TGTGCCAGCCTCGAAAGGGGAAGAGGGAACACTGAAGCTTTCTTT; CDR3: CASLERGRGNTEAFF
V: TRBV30; size: .; D: TRBD1; J: TRBJ2-7; DNA: TGTGCCTGGAGTACAGGGGTCTCCTACGAGCAGTACTTC; CDR3: CAWSTGVSYEQYF
V: TRBV10-3; size: .; D: .; J: TRBJ2-3; DNA: TGTGCCATCAGACTCCGAGAGGTAGATACGCAGTATTTT; CDR3: CAIRLREVDTQYF
V: TRBV7-9; size: .; D: TRBD2; J: TRBJ2-1; DNA: TGTGCCAGCAGCTTAGGACCCCAGGTGCGGGGGGCCGACAATGAGCAGTTCTTC; CDR3: CASSLGPQVRGADNEQFF
V: TRBV28; size: .; D: .; J: TRBJ1-2; DNA: TGTGCCAGCAGTTTACTCAGGGGAATCTATGGCTACACCTTC; CDR3: CASSLLRGIYGYTF
V: TRBV6-1; size: .; D: TRBD1; J: TRBJ2-7; DNA: TGTGCCAGCAGTGAATTCCCCGGACAGGGGGGCTACGAGCAGTACTTC; CDR3: CASSEFPGQGGYEQYF
V: TRBV18; size: .; D: .; J: TRBJ1-3; DNA: TGTGCCAGCTCCCGGGAACAGTTCAGCTCTGGAAACACCATATATTTT; CDR3: CASSREQFSSGNTIYF
V: TRBV24-1; size: .; D: .; J: TRBJ2-7; DNA: TGTGCCACCAGTGATACAACCGGGACGGGAGCCTACGAGCAGTACTTC; CDR3: CATSDTTGTGAYEQYF
V: TRBV7-2; size: .; D: .; J: TRBJ2-2; DNA: TGTGCCAGCAGCTGGGAGTACACCGGGGAGCTGTTTTTT; CDR3: CASSWEYTGELFF
V: TRBV13; size: .; D: .; J: TRBJ1-2; DNA: TGTGCCAGCAGCTTACAGGGCGTTAATGGCTACACCTTC; CDR3: CASSLQGVNGYTF
V: TRBV11-3; size: .; D: TRBD2; J: TRBJ2-5; DNA: TGTGCCAGCAGCTCTTATTCGGGCTCGGGAGGGATGGGCCAGTACTTC; CDR3: CASSSYSGSGGMGQYF
V: TRBV6-5; size: .; D: .; J: TRBJ2-7; DNA: TGTGCCACCTCTAAGAGCTACGAGCAGTACTTC; CDR3: CATSKSYEQYF
V: TRBV19; size: .; D: TRBD1; J: TRBJ2-7; DNA: TGTGCCAGTAGCCGGGACAGGGAGTACGAGCAGTACTTC; CDR3: CASSRDREYEQYF
V: TRBV5-8; size: .; D: .; J: TRBJ1-1; DNA: TGTGCCAGCACCCGGAGGGGCTTGAACACTGAAGCTTTCTTT; CDR3: CASTRRGLNTEAFF
V: TRBV28; size: .; D: TRBD1; J: TRBJ2-7; DNA: TGTGCCAGCAGTCCGACCGGGACAGGGGGATCCTACGAGCAGTACTTC; CDR3: CASSPTGTGGSYEQYF
V: TRBV19; size: .; D: .; J: TRBJ2-5; DNA: TGTGCCAGTAGCCCGGTCTCCGGGAGAGAGACCCAGTACTTC; CDR3: CASSPVSGRETQYF
V: TRBV9; size: .; D: .; J: TRBJ2-3; DNA: TGTGCCAGCAGCGTAGGACAAGCTACCACAGATACGCAGTATTTT; CDR3: CASSVGQATTDTQYF
V: TRBV10-3; size: .; D: .; J: TRBJ1-4; DNA: TGTGCCATCAGTGAGCCTTCACGTGCCACCACGGGGGAAAAACTGTTTTTT; CDR3: CAISEPSRATTGEKLFF
V: TRBV7-6; size: .; D: .; J: TRBJ1-1; DNA: TGTGCCAGCAGCTTAGCCCGCGGGGCACCGAACACTGAAGCTTTCTTT; CDR3: CASSLARGAPNTEAFF